These 21 T cell receptor beta chains were all obtained from the same sample, sequenced in a study of CD8 T cells in Susac syndrome. The authors reverse transcribed 0.5 to 1 ug RNA with random hexamers. Each CDR3 protein is one row after TCRdb ran MiXCR on the immunoSEQ multiplex PCR reads. The table includes about 83,000 distinct CDR3 sequences, approximately 96% detected once. Sequencing used CD8+ T cells from PBMCs. These TCRs come from a human donor with Susac syndrome.

The chain is built from TRBV7-9 and TRBJ2-5; 12 positions agree with TRBD2. Trimming removed 2 bases from V and 0 bases from J; junction bases left unmatched: 7. Germline lookup yields CDR1 SEHNR and CDR2 FQNEAQ (reference sequence). The CDR3 extends over 18 amino acids. The CDR3 DNA reads TGTGCCAGCAGCTTAACTAAGACTAGCGGGAGTCACCAAGAGACCCAGTACTTC. The encoded protein is CASSLTKTSGSHQETQYF.

The rearrangement joins TRBV28 to TRBJ2-2; D not resolved. V shed 3 bases and J shed 4 bases, with 12 bases lying between them. This CDR3 comprises 15 residues. The germline CDR1 and CDR2 sequences are MDHEN and SYDVKM. CDR3 region: CASSFVHDGTGELFF. In nucleotides, the CDR3 is TGTGCCAGCAGTTTTGTCCACGATGGCACCGGGGAGCTGTTTTTT.

V is TRBV23-1 and J is TRBJ2-7; TRBD1 agrees at 10 bases. TRBV23-1 is recorded as an ORF, its role being uncertain. The CDR3 has 19 amino acids. Trimming took 0 bases from V and 2 from J; bases not matched to a gene: 13. For the CDR3, the DNA is TGCGCCAGCAGTCAATCCGGGACAGGGGTACCCTCACCCGCCTACGAGCAGTACTTC. It codes for CASSQSGTGVPSPAYEQYF.

The J gene is TRBJ2-5, the V gene TRBV27, with TRBD1 identical over 8 bases. The junction had 5 bases not matched to a gene; V was cut back by 6 bases and J by 5 bases. The germline V gene has CDR1 MNHEY and CDR2 SMNVEV (reference sequence). The CDR3 loop spans 13 amino acids. CDR3 in DNA: TGTGCCAGCAGGGACAGGGCTCGGGAGACCCAGTACTTC. This encodes CASRDRARETQYF.

The V gene is TRBV14, the J gene TRBJ1-1; D is uncertain. Trimming shortened V by 2 bases and J by 1 base, and 8 bases separated the two germline ends. The length of the CDR3 is 14 residues. Germline CDR1 SGHDN, CDR2 FVKESK. In DNA, the CDR3 is TGTGCCAGCAGCCAATTGGACGAGAACACTGAAGCTTTCTTT. This gives the protein CASSQLDENTEAFF.

The chain recombines TRBV25-1 with TRBJ2-7, with TRBD1 matching over 10 bases. The J segment lost 5 bases and the V segment lost 5 bases, leaving 9 bases of the junction unmatched. The V gene's germline CDR1 is MGHDK and CDR2 SYGVNS. CDR3 length equals 15 residues. CDR3 amino acids: CASSPSVGTGDEQYF. CDR3 DNA sequence: TGTGCCAGCAGTCCCTCTGTCGGGACAGGGGACGAGCAGTACTTC.

The chain combines TRBV19 with TRBJ2-7; D gene unclear. This CDR3 region has 13 residues. With 3 bases removed from V and 2 bases from J, the gap between germline ends came to 8 bases. Germline V gene sequence: CDR1 LNHDA, CDR2 SQIVND (reference sequence). The CDR3: CASSIWLAYEQYF. In DNA form, the CDR3 reads TGTGCCAGTAGTATTTGGTTGGCCTACGAGCAGTACTTC. Full variable domain (rest looked up from reference TRBV19 and TRBJ2-7): DGGITQSPKYLFRKEGQNVTLSCEQNLNHDAMYWYRQDPGQGLRLIYYSQIVNDFQKGDIAEGYSVSREKKESFPLTVTSAQKNPTAFYLCASSIWLAYEQYFGPGTRLTVT.

This sequence joins TRBV27 and TRBJ1-6; D is unclear. Germline V gene data show CDR1 as MNHEY and CDR2 as SMNVEV (reference sequence). The CDR3 sequence is 15 residues long. V dropped 3 bases and J dropped 7 bases, with 13 bases sitting between them. Here the CDR3 reads CASSFIRTANSPLHF. CDR3 sequence (DNA): TGTGCCAGCAGTTTTATACGTACAGCCAATTCACCCCTCCACTTT.

The gene calls are TRBV25-1 and TRBJ2-3; D not certain. The CDR3 is made up of 14 amino acids. Germline CDR1 is MGHDK and CDR2 is SYGVNS. V was cut by 9 bases and J by 4 bases, with 17 bases left in between. Here the CDR3 reads CASRAPRGPDTQYF. CDR3 coding DNA: TGTGCCAGTAGGGCGCCCAGAGGCCCAGATACGCAGTATTTT.

V and J are TRBV20-1 and TRBJ1-5, with D maybe TRBD1 (5 bases). This CDR3 spans 15 amino acids. Germline values: CDR1 DFQATT, CDR2 SNEGSKA (reference sequence). Trimming took 0 bases from V and 6 from J, leaving 15 bases between them. The CDR3 sequence is CSAREAREVIQPQHF. CDR3 sequence (DNA): TGCAGTGCTAGAGAGGCCAGGGAGGTGATTCAGCCCCAGCATTTT.

The chain joins TRBV24-1 to TRBJ2-4; TRBD1 agrees at 9 bases. CDR1 is KGHDR, CDR2 SFDVKD, per germline. The length of the CDR3 is 15 residues. J was trimmed by 7 bases and V by 2 bases; bases with no gene match: 5. CDR3 nucleotides: TGTGCCACCAGTGATTCCGGGACAGGGTTGAACATTCAGTACTTC. Encoded protein: CATSDSGTGLNIQYF.

The genes are TRBV6-6 and TRBJ2-5; 10 bases are a match to TRBD1. CDR1 and CDR2 from the germline V gene are MNHNY and SVGAGI (reference sequence). Unmatched junction bases numbered 1, after V lost 6 bases and J lost 3 bases. This CDR3 has 13 amino acids. CDR3 region: CASRGTGEETQYF. The DNA for the CDR3 is TGTGCCAGCAGGGGGACAGGGGAAGAGACCCAGTACTTC.

This clonotype is a singleton in its sample. The chain employs TRBV27 and TRBJ2-1; 8 nucleotides match TRBD2. CDR3 size: 15 residues. V gave up 5 bases and J gave up 7 bases; unmatched junction bases: 10. Germline V CDR1 and CDR2: MNHEY, SMNVEV (reference sequence). CDR3 sequence reads: CASSPGVAGTNEQFF. The CDR3 DNA reads as TGTGCCAGCAGTCCCGGGGTAGCGGGGACGAATGAGCAGTTCTTC.

The V call is TRBV3-1, the J call TRBJ2-7; the D is unclear. The V gene's germline CDR1 is LGHDT and CDR2 YNNKEL (reference sequence). The CDR3 covers 15 residues. Trimming cost V 0 bases and J 3 bases, with 12 bases left between them. The CDR3: CASSQDISANYEQYF. DNA for the CDR3: TGTGCCAGCAGCCAAGATATTTCGGCAAACTACGAGCAGTACTTC.

This chain joins TRBV9 and TRBJ1-2; the match to TRBD1 covers 7 bases. Trimming at V came to 0 bases and at J to 6 bases, leaving 2 bases not matched to a gene. Germline CDR1 is SGDLS and CDR2 is YYNGEE. CDR3 length: 13 residues. CDR3 amino acids: CASSVVTGNGYTF. In DNA form, the CDR3 reads TGTGCCAGCAGCGTAGTGACAGGGAATGGCTACACCTTC. The full variable domain, in which reference TRBV9 and TRBJ1-2 provide the parts outside the CDR3, is DSGVTQTPKHLITATGQRVTLRCSPRSGDLSVYWYQQSLDQGLQFLIQYYNGEERAKGNILERFSAQQFPDLHSELNLSSLELGDSALYFCASSVVTGNGYTFGSGTRLTVV.

In this sample, this clonotype turned up a few times. The chain couples TRBV29-1 to TRBJ2-7, with 10 bases fitting TRBD1. This CDR3 region has 13 residues. Germline assignment: CDR1 SQVTM and CDR2 ANQGSEA. J was trimmed by 6 bases and V by 4 bases; bases with no gene match: 6. The CDR3 bases are TGCAGCGTTGCTGACAGGGGGCACCTCGAGCAGTACTTC. Translation: CSVADRGHLEQYF.

The genes are TRBV20-1 and TRBJ1-1; TRBD1 matches 7 bases. CDR1 is DFQATT and CDR2 is SNEGSKA in the germline V gene (reference sequence). The CDR3 sequence is 12 residues long. Losses at the gene ends were 5 bases for V and 3 bases for J; bases not matched to a gene: 3. CDR3 region: CSAGTEDTEAFF. For the CDR3, the DNA is TGCAGTGCTGGGACAGAAGACACTGAAGCTTTCTTT.

J is TRBJ1-6 and V is TRBV5-6; D unresolved. CDR1 is SGHDT, CDR2 YYEEEE, per germline. V was trimmed by 4 bases and J by 7 bases, leaving 12 bases between them. CDR3 length: 14 amino acids. CDR3 coding DNA: TGTGCCAGCAGCCTCCCGATGGGAAATTCACCCCTCCACTTT. It yields the protein CASSLPMGNSPLHF. Based on the CDR3 plus reference TRBV5-6 and TRBJ1-6, the full variable domain is DAGVTQSPTHLIKTRGQQVTLRCSPKSGHDTVSWYQQALGQGPQFIFQYYEEEERQRGNFPDRFSGHQFPNYSSELNVNALLLGDSALYLCASSLPMGNSPLHFGNGTRLTVT.

This chain connects TRBV5-6 to TRBJ1-1; D gene unclear. This CDR3 is 12 amino acids long. The germline V and J ends were trimmed by 0 bases and 12 bases, with 12 bases remaining between them. Germline values: CDR1 SGHDT, CDR2 YYEEEE. The CDR3 protein is CASSLDQSRTFF. CDR3 sequence (DNA): TGTGCCAGCAGCTTGGACCAGTCCAGGACTTTCTTT.

This clonotype has a single count. The chain combines TRBV2 with TRBJ2-5; D could derive from TRBD1 or TRBD2 (5 bases each). V was shortened by 8 bases and J by 2 bases, with 15 bases between the two germline ends. Germline V lookup: CDR1 SNHLY, CDR2 FYNNEI. The CDR3 runs 14 residues. The CDR3 loop is CASPGTSAQETQYF. The DNA for the CDR3 is TGTGCCAGCCCTGGGACGTCGGCACAAGAGACCCAGTACTTC.

The chain employs TRBV5-6 and TRBJ2-7, with 8 bases identical to TRBD1. This CDR3 is built from 13 residues. Germline loops: CDR1 SGHDT, CDR2 YYEEEE. V lost 3 bases to trimming and J lost 4 bases; unmatched junction nucleotides: 3. Here the CDR3 reads CASSSRQGYEQYV. The DNA of the CDR3 is TGTGCCAGCAGCTCCCGACAGGGGTACGAGCAGTACGTC.